The T cell receptor beta chain under discussion was sequenced for a study of prognosis after radiotherapy for stage I lung cancer. Study-wide background: Among the non-small cell lung cancer patients, all were considered medically inoperable. Radiotherapy used SBRT, divided into 3 to 5 fractions and reaching a biologically effective dose of at least 100 Gy. Stereotactic body radiotherapy was given without concurrent therapy in all patients.

Trimming shortened V by 7 bases and J by 0 bases, and 10 bases separated the two germline ends. CDR1 and CDR2 from the germline V gene are MNHEY and SMNVEV (reference sequence). The CDR3 has 13 residues. For each of two time points, an approximately 5.6-milliliter draw of peripheral blood was taken. Multiplex PCR, run in two rounds, amplified TCR beta CDR3 from genomic DNA. Amplification in first-round PCR relied on primers specific to each TRBV and TRBJ gene. TCRdb re-derived calls from the multiplex PCR reads in MiXCR, one entry per CDR3 protein. The sample records around 26,000 distinct CDR3 sequences, 40% being singletons. This clonotype is medium-sized in the sample.

This sequence was found in a donor over 45 with non-small cell lung cancer. The V and J genes are TRBV27 and TRBJ2-7; D remains ambiguous. The material sequenced was PBMCs, taken before or after stereotactic body radiation therapy (not recorded which). As DNA, the CDR3 is TGTGCCAGCACGGACCGGAGCTCCTACGAGCAGTACTTC. Residues: CASTDRSSYEQYF.